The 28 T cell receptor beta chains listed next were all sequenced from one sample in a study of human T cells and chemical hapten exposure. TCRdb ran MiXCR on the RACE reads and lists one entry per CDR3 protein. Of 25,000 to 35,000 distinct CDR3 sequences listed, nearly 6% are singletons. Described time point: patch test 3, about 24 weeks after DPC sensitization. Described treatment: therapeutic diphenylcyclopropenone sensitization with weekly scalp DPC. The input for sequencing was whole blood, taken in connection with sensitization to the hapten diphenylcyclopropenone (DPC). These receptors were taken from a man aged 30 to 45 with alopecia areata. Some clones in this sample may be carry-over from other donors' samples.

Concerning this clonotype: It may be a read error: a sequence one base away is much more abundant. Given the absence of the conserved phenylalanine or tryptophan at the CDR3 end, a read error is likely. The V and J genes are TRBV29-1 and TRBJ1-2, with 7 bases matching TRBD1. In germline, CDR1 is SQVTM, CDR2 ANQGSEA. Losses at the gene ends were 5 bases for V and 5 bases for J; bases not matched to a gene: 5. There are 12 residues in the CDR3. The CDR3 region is CSVRTGQYGYTY. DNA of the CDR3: TGCAGCGTTAGGACAGGACAATATGGCTACACCTAC.

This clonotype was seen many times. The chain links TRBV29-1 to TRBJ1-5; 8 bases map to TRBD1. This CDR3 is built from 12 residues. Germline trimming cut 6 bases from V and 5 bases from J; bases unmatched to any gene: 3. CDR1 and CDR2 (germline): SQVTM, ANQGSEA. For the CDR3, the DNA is TGCAGCGTCGGACAGGGTGATCAGCCCCAGCATTTT. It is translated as CSVGQGDQPQHF.

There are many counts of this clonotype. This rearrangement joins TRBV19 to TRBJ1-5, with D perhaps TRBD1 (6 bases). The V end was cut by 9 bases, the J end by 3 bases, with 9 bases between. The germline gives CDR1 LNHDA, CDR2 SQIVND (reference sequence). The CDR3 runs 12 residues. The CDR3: CARDSNNQPQHF. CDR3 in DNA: TGTGCCAGGGACAGCAACAATCAGCCCCAGCATTTT.

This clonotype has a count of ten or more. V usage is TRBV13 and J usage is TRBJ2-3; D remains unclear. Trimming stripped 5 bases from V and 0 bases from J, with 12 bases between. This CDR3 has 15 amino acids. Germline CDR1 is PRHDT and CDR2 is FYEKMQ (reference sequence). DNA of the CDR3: TGTGCCAGCAGCCCTGGGGTTCCTAGCACAGATACGCAGTATTTT. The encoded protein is CASSPGVPSTDTQYF. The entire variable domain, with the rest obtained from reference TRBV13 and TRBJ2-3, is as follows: AAGVIQSPRHLIKEKRETATLKCYPIPRHDTVYWYQQGPGQDPQFLISFYEKMQSDKGSIPDRFSAQQFSDYHSELNMSSLELGDSALYFCASSPGVPSTDTQYFGPGTRLTVL.

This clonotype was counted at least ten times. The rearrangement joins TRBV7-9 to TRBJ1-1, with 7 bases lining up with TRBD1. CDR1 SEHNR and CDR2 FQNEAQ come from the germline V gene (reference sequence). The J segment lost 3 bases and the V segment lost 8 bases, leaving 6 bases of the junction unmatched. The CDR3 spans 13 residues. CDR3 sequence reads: CASEDRLYTEAFF. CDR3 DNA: TGTGCCAGCGAGGACAGGCTTTACACTGAAGCTTTCTTT.

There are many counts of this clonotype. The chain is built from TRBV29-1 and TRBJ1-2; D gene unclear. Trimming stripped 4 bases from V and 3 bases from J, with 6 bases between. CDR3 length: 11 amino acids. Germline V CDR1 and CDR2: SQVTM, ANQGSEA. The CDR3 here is CSVVMDYGYTF. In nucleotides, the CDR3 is TGCAGCGTTGTTATGGACTATGGCTACACCTTC.

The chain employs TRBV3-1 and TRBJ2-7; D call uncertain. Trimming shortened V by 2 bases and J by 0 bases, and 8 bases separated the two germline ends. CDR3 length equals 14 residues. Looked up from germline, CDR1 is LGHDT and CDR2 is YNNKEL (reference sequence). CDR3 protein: CASSQLPSSYEQYF. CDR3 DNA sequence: TGTGCCAGCAGCCAACTCCCGAGCTCCTACGAGCAGTACTTC.

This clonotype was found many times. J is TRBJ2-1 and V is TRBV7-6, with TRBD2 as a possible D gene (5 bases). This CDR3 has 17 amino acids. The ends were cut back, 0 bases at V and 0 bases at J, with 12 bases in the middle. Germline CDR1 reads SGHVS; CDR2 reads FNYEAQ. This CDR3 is CASSLATGSYSYNEQFF. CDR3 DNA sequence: TGTGCCAGCAGCTTAGCGACGGGATCCTACTCCTACAATGAGCAGTTCTTC.

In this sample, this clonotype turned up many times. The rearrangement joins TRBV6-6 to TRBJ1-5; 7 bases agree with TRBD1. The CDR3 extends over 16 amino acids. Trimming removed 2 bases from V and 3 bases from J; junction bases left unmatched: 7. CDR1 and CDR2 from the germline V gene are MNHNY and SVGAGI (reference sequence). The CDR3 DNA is TGTGCCAGCAGTTACATCGGGACAGTTCACAATCAGCCCCAGCATTTT. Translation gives CASSYIGTVHNQPQHF.

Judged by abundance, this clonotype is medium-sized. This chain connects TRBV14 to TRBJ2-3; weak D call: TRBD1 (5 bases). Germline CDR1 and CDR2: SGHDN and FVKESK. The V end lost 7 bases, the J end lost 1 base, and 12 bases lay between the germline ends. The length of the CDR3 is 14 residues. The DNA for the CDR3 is TGTGCCAGCAACACGTGGGGCGGCACAGATACGCAGTATTTT. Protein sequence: CASNTWGGTDTQYF. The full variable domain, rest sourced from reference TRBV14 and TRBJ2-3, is EAGVTQFPSHSVIEKGQTVTLRCDPISGHDNLYWYRRVMGKEIKFLLHFVKESKQDESGMPNNRFLAERTGGTYSTLKVQPAELEDSGVYFCASNTWGGTDTQYFGPGTRLTVL.

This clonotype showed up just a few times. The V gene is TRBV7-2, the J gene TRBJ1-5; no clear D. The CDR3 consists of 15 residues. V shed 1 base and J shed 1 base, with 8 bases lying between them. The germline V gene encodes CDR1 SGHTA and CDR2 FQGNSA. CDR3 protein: CASSLESGSNQPQHF. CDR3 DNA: TGTGCCAGCAGCTTAGAATCAGGAAGCAATCAGCCCCAGCATTTT.

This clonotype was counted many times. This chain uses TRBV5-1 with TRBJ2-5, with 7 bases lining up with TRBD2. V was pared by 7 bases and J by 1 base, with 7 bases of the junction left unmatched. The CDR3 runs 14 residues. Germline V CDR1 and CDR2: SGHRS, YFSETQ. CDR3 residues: CASHPGGSQETQYF. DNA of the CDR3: TGCGCCAGCCACCCGGGGGGAAGCCAAGAGACCCAGTACTTC.

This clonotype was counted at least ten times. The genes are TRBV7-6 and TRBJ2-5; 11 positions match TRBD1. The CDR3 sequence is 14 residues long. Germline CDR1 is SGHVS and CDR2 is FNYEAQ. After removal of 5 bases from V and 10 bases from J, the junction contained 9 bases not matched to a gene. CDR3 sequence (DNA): TGTGCCAGCAGCGCGGACAGGGGGCGAAAGGACCAGTACTTC. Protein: CASSADRGRKDQYF.

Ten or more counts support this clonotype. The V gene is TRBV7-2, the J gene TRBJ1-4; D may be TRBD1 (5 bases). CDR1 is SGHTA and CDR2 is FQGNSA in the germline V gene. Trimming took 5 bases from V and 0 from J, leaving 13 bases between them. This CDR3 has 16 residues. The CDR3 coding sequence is TGTGCCAGCAGCCGGGGGAGGGTTGCAACTAATGAAAAACTGTTTTTT. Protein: CASSRGRVATNEKLFF.

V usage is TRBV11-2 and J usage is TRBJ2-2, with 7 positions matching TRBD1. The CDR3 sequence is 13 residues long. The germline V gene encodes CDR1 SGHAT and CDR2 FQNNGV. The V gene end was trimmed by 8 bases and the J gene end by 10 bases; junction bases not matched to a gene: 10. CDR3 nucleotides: TGTGCCAGCCTGGGACAGACCTCGGCGGAGCTGTTTTTT. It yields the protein CASLGQTSAELFF.

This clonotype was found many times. CDR3 in DNA: TGCAGCTCCGGGGGTGACACTGAAGCTTTCTTT. It translates to CSSGGDTEAFF. This chain links TRBV29-1 with TRBJ1-1, with D possibly TRBD1 on 5 matching bases. CDR3 length: 11 residues. Germline-derived CDR1 and CDR2 are SQVTM and ANQGSEA. Between the trimmed V and J ends, which lost 8 bases and 3 bases, there was a span of 10 bases. The entire variable domain, with the rest obtained from reference TRBV29-1 and TRBJ1-1, is as follows: SAVISQKPSRDICQRGTSLTIQCQVDSQVTMMFWYRQQPGQSLTLIATANQGSEATYESGFVIDKFPISRPNLTFSTLTVSNMSPEDSSIYLCSSGGDTEAFFGQGTRLTVV.

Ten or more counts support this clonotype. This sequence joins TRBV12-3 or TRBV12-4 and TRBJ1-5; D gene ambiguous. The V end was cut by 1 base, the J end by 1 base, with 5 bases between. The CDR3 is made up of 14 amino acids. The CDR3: CASSLGISNQPQHF. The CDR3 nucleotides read TGTGCCAGCAGTTTAGGGATAAGCAATCAGCCCCAGCATTTT.

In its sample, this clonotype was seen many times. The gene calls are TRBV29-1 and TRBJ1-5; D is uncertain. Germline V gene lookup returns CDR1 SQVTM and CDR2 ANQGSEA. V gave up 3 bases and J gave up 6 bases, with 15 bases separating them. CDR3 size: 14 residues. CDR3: CSVDIEGMGQPQHF. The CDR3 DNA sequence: TGCAGCGTTGATATTGAGGGAATGGGTCAGCCCCAGCATTTT. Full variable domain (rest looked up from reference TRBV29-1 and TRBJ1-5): SAVISQKPSRDICQRGTSLTIQCQVDSQVTMMFWYRQQPGQSLTLIATANQGSEATYESGFVIDKFPISRPNLTFSTLTVSNMSPEDSSIYLCSVDIEGMGQPQHFGDGTRLSIL.

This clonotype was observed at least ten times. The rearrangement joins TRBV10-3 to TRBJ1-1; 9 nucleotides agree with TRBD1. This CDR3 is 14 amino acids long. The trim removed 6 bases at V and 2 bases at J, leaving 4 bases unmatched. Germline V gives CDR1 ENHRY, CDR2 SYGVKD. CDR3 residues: CAIRGTGKNTEAFF. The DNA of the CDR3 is TGTGCCATCAGGGGGACAGGGAAAAACACTGAAGCTTTCTTT.

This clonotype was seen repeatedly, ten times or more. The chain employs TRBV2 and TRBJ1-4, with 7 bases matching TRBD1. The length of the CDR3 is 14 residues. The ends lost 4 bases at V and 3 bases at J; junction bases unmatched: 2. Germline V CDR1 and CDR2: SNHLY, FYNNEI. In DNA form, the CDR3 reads TGTGCCAGCAGTGCCGGACAGGCTAATGAAAAACTGTTTTTT. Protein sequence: CASSAGQANEKLFF.

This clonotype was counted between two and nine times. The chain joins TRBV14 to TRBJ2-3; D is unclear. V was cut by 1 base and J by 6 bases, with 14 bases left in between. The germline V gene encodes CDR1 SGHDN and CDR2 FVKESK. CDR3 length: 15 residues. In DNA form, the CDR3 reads TGTGCCAGCAGCCAAGGTGGCACCCCTGGGGATACGCAGTATTTT. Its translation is CASSQGGTPGDTQYF.

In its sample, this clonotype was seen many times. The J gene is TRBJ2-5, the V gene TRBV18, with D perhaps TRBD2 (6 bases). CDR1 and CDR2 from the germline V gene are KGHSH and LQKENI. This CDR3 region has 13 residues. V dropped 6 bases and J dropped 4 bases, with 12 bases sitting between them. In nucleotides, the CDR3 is TGTGCCAGCTCCGGGGGTATTGGAGAGACCCAGTACTTC. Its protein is CASSGGIGETQYF.

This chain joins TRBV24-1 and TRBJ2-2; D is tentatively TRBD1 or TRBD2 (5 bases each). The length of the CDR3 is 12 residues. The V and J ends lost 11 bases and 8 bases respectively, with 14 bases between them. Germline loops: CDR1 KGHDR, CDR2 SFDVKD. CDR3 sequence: CAIGTVWGELFF. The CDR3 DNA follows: TGTGCCATCGGGACCGTGTGGGGGGAGCTGTTTTTT.

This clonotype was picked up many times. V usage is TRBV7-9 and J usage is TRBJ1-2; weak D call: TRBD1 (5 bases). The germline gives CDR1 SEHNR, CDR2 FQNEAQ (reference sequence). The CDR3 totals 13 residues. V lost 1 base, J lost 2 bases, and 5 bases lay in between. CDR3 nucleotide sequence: TGTGCCAGCAGCTTAGGACAGAACTATGGCTACACCTTC. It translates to CASSLGQNYGYTF.

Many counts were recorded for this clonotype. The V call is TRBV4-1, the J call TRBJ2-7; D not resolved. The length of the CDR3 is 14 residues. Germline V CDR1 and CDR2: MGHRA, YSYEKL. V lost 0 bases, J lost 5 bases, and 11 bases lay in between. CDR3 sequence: CASSQDKGKNEQYF. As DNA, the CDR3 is TGCGCCAGCAGCCAAGATAAGGGAAAGAACGAGCAGTACTTC.

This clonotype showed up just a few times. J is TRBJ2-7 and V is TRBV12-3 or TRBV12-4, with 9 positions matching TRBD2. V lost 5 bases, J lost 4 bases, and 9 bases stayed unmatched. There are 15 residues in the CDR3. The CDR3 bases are TGTGCCAGCAGTCCCGCCCTAGCGGGGACTTACGAGCAGTACTTC. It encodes CASSPALAGTYEQYF.

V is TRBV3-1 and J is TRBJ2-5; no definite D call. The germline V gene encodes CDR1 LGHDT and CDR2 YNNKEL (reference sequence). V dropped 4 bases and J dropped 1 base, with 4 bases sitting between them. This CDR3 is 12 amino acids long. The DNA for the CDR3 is TGTGCCAGCAGCCCCGTCCAAGAGACCCAGTACTTC. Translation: CASSPVQETQYF.

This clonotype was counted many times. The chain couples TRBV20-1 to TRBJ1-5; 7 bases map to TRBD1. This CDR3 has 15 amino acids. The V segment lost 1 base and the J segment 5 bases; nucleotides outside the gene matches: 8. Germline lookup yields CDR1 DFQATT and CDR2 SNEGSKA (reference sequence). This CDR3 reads CSARGDRAGDQPQHF. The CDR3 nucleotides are TGCAGTGCTAGAGGAGACAGGGCGGGAGATCAGCCCCAGCATTTT.